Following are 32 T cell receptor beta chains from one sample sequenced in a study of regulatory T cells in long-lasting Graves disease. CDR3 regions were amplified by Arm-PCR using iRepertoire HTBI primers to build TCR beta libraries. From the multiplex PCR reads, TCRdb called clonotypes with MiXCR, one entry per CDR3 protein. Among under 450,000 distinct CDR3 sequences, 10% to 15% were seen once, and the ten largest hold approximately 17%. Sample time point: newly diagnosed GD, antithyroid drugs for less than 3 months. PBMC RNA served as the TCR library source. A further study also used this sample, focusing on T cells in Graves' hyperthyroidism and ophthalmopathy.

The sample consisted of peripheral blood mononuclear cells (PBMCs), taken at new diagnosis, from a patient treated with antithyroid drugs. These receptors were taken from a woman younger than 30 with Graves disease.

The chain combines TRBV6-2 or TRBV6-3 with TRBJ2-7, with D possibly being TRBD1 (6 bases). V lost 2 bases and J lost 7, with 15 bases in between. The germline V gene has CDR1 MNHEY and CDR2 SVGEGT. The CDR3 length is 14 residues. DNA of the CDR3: TGTGCCAGCAGTTACATTTACAGGGCTCGGGAGCAGTACTTC. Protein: CASSYIYRAREQYF.

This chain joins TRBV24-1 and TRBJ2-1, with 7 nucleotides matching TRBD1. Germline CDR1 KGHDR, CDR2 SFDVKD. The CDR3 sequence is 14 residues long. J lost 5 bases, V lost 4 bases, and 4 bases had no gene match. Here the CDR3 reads CATSDNDRDNEQFF. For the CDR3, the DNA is TGTGCCACCAGTGACAACGACAGGGACAATGAGCAGTTCTTC.

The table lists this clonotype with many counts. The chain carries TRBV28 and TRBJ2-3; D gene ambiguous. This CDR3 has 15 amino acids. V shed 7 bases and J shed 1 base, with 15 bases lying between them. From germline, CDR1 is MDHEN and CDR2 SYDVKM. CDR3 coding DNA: TGTGCCAGCACCACCGGCCTTTTCGGCACAGATACGCAGTATTTT. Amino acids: CASTTGLFGTDTQYF.

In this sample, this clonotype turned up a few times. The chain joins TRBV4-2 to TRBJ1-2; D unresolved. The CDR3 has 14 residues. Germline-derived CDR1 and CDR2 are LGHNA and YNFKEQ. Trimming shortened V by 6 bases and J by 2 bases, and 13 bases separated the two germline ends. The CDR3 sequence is CASSLLGSNYGYTF. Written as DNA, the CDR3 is TGTGCCAGCAGTCTGCTGGGTAGCAACTATGGCTACACCTTC.

The CDR3 nucleotides are TGTGCCAGCAGTCTGGGACTAGGGATCTACAATGAGCAGTTCTTC. This codes for CASSLGLGIYNEQFF. V gene TRBV12-3 or TRBV12-4 combines with J gene TRBJ2-1, with 8 nucleotides matching TRBD2. CDR3 size: 15 residues. The trim removed 5 bases at V and 3 bases at J, leaving 6 bases unmatched.

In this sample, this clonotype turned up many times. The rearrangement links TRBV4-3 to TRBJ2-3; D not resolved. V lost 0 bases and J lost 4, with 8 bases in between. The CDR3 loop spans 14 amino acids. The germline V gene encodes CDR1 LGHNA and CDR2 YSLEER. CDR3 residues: CASSQDSESDTQYF. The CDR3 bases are TGCGCCAGCAGCCAAGATTCGGAATCAGATACGCAGTATTTT.

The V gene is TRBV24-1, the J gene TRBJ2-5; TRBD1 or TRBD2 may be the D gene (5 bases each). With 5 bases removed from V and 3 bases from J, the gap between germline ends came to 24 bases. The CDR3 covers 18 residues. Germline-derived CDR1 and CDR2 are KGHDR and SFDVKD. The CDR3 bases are TGTGCCACCAGTGTGGTGGGAAAAAGGGGAGAGAGGGAAGAGACCCAGTACTTC. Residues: CATSVVGKRGEREETQYF.

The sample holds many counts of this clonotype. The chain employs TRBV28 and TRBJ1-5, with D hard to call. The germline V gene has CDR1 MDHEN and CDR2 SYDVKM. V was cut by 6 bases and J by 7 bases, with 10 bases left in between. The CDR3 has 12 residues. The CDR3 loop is CASSPLGQPQHF. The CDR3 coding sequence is TGTGCCAGCAGCCCCCTAGGACAGCCCCAGCATTTT.

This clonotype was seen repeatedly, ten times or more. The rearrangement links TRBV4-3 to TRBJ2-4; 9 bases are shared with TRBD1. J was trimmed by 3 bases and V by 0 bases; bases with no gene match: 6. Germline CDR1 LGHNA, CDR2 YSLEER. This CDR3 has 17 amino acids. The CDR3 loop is CASSQETGGPIKNIQYF. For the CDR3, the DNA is TGCGCCAGCAGCCAAGAAACAGGGGGCCCGATCAAAAACATTCAGTACTTC.

CDR3: CASTPRGVPHTDTQYF. For the CDR3, the DNA is TGTGCCAGTACCCCGAGGGGAGTCCCTCACACAGATACGCAGTATTTT. The V call is TRBV19, the J call TRBJ2-3, with D perhaps given as TRBD1 or TRBD2 (5 bases each). The V end lost 7 bases, the J end lost 2 bases, and 19 bases lay between the germline ends. CDR3 length equals 16 residues. Looked up from germline, CDR1 is LNHDA and CDR2 is SQIVND (reference sequence).

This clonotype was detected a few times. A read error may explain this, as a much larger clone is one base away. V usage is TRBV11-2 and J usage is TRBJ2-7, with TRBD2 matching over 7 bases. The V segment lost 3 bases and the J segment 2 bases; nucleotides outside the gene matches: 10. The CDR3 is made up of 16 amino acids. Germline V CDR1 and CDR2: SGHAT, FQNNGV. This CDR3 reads CASSFLDGRPAYEQYF. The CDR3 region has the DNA TGTGCCAGCAGCTTCTTGGACGGGAGGCCAGCCTACGAGCAGTACTTC.

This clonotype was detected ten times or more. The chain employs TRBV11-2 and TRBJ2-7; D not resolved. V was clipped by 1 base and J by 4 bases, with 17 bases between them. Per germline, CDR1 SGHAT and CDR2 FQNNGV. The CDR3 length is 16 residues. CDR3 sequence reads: CASSLVGVVAAYEQYV. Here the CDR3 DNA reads TGTGCCAGCAGCTTAGTAGGTGTCGTGGCGGCGTACGAGCAGTACGTC.

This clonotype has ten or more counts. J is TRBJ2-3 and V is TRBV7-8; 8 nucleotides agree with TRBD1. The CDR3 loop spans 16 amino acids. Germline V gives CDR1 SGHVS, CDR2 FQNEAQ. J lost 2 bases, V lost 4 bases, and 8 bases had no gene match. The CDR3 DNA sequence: TGTGCCAGCAGCTCCGAGACAGGGGTCGTCACAGATACGCAGTATTTT. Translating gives CASSSETGVVTDTQYF.

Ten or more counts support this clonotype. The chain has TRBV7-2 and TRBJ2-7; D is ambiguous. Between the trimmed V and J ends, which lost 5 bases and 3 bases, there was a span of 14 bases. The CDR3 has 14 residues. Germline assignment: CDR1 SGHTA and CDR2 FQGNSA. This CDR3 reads CASSPLPGSYEQYV. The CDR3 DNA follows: TGTGCCAGCAGCCCTCTCCCGGGCAGCTACGAGCAGTACGTC.

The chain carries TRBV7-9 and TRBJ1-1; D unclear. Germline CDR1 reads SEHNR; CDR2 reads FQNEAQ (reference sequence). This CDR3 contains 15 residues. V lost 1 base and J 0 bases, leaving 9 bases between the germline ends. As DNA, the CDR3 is TGTGCCAGCAGCTTAGACACCCAAGTGAACACTGAAGCTTTCTTT. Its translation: CASSLDTQVNTEAFF.

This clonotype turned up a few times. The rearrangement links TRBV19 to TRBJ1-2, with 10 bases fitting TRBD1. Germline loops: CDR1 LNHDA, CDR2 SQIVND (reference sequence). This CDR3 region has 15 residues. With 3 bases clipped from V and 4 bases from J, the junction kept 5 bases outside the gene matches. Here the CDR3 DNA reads TGTGCCAGTAGTATTTCGGGACAGGGGAGCTATGGCTACACCTTC. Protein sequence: CASSISGQGSYGYTF.

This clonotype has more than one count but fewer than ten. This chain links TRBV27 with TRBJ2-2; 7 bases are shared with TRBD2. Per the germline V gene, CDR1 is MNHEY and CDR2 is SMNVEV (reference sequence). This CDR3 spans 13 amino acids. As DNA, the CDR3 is TGTGCTAGTAGGCGGGGGACCACCGGGGAGCTGTTTTTT. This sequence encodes CASRRGTTGELFF.

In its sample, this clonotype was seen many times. For the CDR3, the DNA is TGTGCCAGCAGCTCCCTTGGGGGGCATGAGAACACTGAAGCTTTCTTT. This gives the protein CASSSLGGHENTEAFF. The chain combines TRBV7-9 with TRBJ1-1, with a weak D call TRBD1 (6 bases). V shed 4 bases and J shed 1 base, with 16 bases lying between them. Germline-derived CDR1 and CDR2 are SEHNR and FQNEAQ (reference sequence). The CDR3 runs to 16 residues. Based on the CDR3 plus reference TRBV7-9 and TRBJ1-1, the full variable domain is DTGVSQNPRHKITKRGQNVTFRCDPISEHNRLYWYRQTLGQGPEFLTYFQNEAQLEKSRLLSDRFSAERPKGSFSTLEIQRTEQGDSAMYLCASSSLGGHENTEAFFGQGTRLTVV.

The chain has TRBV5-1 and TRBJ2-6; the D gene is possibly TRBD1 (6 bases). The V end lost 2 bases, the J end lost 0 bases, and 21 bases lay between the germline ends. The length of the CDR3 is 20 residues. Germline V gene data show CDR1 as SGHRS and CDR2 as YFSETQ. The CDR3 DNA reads TGCGCCAGCAGCTTAACTTTCGCGACAGGAGAATACTCTGGGGCCAACGTCCTGACTTTC. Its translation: CASSLTFATGEYSGANVLTF.

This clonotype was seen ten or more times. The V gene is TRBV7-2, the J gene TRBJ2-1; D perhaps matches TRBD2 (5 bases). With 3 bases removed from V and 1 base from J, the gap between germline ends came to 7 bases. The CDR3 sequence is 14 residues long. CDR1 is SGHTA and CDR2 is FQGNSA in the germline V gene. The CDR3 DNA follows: TGTGCCAGCAGCTTGCGGGTTTCCTACAATGAGCAGTTCTTC. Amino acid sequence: CASSLRVSYNEQFF.

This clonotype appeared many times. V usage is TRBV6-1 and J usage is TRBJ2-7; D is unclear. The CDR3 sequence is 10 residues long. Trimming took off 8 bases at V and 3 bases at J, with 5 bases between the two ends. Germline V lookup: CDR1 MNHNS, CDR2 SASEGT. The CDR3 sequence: CASGSYEQYV. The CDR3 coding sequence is TGTGCCAGCGGAAGCTACGAGCAGTACGTC.

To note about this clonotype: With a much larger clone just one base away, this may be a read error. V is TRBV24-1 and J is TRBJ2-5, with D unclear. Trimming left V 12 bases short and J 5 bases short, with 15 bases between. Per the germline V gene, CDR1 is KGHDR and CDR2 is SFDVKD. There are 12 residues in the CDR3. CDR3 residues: CAPPAAAETQYF. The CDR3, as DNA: TGTGCCCCCCCAGCAGCCGCGGAGACCCAGTACTTC.

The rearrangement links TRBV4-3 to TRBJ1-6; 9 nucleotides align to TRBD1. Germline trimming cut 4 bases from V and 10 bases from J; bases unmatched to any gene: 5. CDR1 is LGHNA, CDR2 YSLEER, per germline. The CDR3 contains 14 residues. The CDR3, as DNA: TGCGCCAGCAGCCGCGACAGGGGGGAGTCACCCCTCCACTTT. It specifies CASSRDRGESPLHF.

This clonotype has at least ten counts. In DNA form, the CDR3 reads TGTGCCCCCAGGGACGGACACTACGAGCAGTACTTC. This encodes CAPRDGHYEQYF. The chain has TRBV10-3 and TRBJ2-7; the D gene could be TRBD1 or TRBD2 (5 bases each). This CDR3 has 12 amino acids. V lost 11 bases and J 3 bases, leaving 14 bases between the germline ends. CDR1 is ENHRY, CDR2 SYGVKD, per germline.

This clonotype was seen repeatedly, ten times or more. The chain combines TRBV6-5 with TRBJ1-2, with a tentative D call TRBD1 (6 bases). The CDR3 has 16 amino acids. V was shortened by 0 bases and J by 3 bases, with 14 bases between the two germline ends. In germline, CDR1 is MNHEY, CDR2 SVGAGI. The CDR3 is CASSYSIQGYYYGYTF. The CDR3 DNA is TGTGCCAGCAGTTACTCGATCCAGGGGTATTACTATGGCTACACCTTC.

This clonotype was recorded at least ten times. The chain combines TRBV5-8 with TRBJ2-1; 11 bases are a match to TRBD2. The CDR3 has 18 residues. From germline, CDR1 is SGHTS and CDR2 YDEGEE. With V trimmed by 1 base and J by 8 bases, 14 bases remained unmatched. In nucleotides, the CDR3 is TGTGCCAGCAGCTTGAGGGGACTAGCGGAAAAGCGGATCGATGAGCAGTTCTTC. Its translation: CASSLRGLAEKRIDEQFF.

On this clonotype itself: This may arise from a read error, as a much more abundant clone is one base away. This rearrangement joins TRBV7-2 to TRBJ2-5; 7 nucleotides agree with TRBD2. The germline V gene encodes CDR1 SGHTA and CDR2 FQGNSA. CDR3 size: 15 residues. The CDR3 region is CASSLLSRGRETQDF. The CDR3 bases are TGTGCCAGCAGCTTACTATCCCGGGGGAGGGAGACCCAGGACTTC. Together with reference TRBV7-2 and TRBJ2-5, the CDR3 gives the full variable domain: GAGVSQSPSNKVTEKGKDVELRCDPISGHTALYWYRQSLGQGLEFLIYFQGNSAPDKSGLPSDRFSAERTGGSVSTLTIQRTQQEDSAVYLCASSLLSRGRETQDFGPGTRLLVL.

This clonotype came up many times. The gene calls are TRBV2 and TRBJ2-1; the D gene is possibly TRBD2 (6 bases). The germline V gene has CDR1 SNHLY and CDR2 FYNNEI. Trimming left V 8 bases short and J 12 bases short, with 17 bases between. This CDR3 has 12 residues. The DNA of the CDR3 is TGTGCCAGCGCCTGGGAGGATAGCGCGCAGTTCTTC. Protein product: CASAWEDSAQFF.

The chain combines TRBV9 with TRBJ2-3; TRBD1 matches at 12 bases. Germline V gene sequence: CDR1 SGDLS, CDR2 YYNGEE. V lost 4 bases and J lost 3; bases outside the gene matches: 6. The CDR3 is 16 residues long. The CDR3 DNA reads TGTGCCAGCAGCTCCGGGACAGGGGGCAGGACAGATACGCAGTATTTT. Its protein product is CASSSGTGGRTDTQYF.

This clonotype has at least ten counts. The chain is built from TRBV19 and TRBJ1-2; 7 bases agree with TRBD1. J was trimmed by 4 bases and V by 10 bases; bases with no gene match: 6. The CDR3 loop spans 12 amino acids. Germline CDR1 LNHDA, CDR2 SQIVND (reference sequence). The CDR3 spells CATVEGAYGYTF. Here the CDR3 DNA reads TGTGCCACCGTAGAGGGGGCCTATGGCTACACCTTC.

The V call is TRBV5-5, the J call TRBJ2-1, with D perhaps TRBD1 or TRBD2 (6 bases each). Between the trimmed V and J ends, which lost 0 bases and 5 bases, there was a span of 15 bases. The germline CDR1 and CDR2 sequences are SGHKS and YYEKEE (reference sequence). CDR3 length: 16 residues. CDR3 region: CASSLAMGAGNNEQFF. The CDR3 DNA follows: TGTGCCAGCAGCTTGGCCATGGGGGCGGGAAACAATGAGCAGTTCTTC.

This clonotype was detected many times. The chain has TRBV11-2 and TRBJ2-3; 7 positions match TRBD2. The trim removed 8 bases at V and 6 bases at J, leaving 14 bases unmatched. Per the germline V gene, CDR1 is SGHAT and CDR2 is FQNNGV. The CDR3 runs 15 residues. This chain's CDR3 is CASPQEGGPMDTQYF. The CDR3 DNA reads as TGTGCCAGCCCCCAGGAGGGAGGGCCAATGGATACGCAGTATTTT.